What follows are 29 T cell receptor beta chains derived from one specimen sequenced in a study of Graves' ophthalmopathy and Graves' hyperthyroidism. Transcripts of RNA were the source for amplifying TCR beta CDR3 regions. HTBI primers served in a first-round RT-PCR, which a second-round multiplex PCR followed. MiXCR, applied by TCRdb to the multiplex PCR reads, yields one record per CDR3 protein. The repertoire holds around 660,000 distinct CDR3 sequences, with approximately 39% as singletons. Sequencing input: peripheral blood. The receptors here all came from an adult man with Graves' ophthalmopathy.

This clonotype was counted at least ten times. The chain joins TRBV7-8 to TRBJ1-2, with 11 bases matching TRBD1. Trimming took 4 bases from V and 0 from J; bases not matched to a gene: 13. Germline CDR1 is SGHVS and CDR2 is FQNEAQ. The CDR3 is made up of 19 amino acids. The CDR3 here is CASSYRTGGDLGANYGYTF. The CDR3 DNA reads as TGTGCCAGCAGCTACAGGACAGGGGGCGACTTGGGAGCTAACTATGGCTACACCTTC.

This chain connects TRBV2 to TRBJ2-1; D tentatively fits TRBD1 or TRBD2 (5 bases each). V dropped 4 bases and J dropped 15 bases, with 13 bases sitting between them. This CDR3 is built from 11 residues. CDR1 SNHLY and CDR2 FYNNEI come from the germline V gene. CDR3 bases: TGTGCCAGCAGTGGTTTGGGGGACCGGTTCTTC. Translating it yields CASSGLGDRFF.

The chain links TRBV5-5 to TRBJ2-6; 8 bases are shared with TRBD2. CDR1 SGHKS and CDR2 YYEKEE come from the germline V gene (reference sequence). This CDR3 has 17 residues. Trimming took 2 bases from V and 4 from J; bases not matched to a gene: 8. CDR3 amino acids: CASSLAGEDTGANVLTF. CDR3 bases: TGTGCCAGCAGCTTAGCGGGAGAGGACACCGGGGCCAACGTCCTGACTTTC.

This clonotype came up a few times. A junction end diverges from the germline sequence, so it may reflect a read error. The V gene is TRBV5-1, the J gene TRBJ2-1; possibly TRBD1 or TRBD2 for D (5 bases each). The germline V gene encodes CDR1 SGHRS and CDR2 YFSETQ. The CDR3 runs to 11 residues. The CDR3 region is CASIVGTEQFF. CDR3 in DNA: TGCGCGAGCATAGTGGGGACCGAGCAGTTCTTC.

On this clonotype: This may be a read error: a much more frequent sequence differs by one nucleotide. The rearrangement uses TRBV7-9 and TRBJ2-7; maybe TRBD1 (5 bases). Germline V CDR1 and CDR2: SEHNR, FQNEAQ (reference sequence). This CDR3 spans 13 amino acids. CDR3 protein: CASSLAQVYVQYF. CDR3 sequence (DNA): TGTGCCAGCAGCTTAGCACAGGTCTACGTGCAGTACTTC.

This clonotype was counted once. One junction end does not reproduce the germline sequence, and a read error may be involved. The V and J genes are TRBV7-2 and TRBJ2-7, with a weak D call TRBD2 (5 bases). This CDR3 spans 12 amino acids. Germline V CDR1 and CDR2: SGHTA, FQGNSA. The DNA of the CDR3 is TGTGCCAGCAGCTTAATAGCCGGGGAGCTGTACTTC. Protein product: CASSLIAGELYF.

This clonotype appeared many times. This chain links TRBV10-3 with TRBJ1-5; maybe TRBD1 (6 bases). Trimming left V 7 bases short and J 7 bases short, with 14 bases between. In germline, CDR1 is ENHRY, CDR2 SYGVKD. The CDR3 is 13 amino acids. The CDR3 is CAINTGTGQPQHF. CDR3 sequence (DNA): TGTGCCATCAATACAGGGACTGGGCAGCCCCAGCATTTT.

This chain's CDR3 is CASSYSLTGYQETQYF. The CDR3 DNA is TGTGCCAGCAGTTACTCCCTAACAGGGTACCAAGAGACCCAGTACTTC. The chain uses TRBV6-5 and TRBJ2-5; D possibly corresponds to TRBD1 (6 bases). The CDR3 sequence is 16 residues long. V was pared by 0 bases and J by 0 bases, with 11 bases between. Per the germline V gene, CDR1 is MNHEY and CDR2 is SVGAGI.

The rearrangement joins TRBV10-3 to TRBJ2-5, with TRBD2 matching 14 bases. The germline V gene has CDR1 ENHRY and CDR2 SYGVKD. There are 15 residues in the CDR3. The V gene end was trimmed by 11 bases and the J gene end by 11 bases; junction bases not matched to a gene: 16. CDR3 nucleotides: TGTGCCGGCCGCCCTAACCCGGGACTAGCGGGGGCGCAGTACTTC. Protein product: CAGRPNPGLAGAQYF.

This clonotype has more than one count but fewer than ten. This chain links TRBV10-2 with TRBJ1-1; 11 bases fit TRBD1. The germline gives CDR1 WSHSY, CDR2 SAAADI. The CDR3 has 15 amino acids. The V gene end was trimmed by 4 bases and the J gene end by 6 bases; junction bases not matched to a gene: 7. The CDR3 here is CASSVPGQGVPEAFF. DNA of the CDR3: TGCGCCAGCAGTGTCCCGGGACAGGGGGTGCCTGAAGCTTTCTTT.

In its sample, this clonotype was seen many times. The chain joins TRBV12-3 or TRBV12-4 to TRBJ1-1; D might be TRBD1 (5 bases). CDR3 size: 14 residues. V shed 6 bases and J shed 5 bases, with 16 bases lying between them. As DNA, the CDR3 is TGTGCCAGCAGAGTCGGGAGGGGATATACTGAAGCTTTCTTT. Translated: CASRVGRGYTEAFF.

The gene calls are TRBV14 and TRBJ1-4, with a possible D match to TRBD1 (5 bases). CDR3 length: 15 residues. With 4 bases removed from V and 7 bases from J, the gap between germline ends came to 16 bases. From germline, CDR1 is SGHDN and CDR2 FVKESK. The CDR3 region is CASSRLTRGGEKLFF. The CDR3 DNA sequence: TGTGCCAGCAGCCGGCTAACAAGGGGCGGTGAAAAACTGTTTTTT.

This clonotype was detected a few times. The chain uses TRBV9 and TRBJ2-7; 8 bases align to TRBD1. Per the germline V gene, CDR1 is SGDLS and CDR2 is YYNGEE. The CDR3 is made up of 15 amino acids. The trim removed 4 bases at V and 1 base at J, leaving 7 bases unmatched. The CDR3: CASSLGQVGSYEQYF. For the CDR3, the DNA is TGTGCCAGCAGCTTGGGACAGGTCGGATCCTACGAGCAGTACTTC.

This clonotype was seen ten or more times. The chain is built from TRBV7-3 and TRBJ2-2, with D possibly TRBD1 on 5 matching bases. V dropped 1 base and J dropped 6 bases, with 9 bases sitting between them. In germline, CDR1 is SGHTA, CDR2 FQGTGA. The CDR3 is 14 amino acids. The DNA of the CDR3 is TGTGCCAGCAGCTTAAGTGGGGCGCCCGGGGAGCTGTTTTTT. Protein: CASSLSGAPGELFF.

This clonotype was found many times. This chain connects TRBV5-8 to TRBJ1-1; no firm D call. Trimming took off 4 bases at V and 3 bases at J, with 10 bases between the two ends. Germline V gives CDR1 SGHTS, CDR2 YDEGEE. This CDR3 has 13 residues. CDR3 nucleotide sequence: TGTGCCAGCAGCCCCCGGGTGCACACTGAAGCTTTCTTT. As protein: CASSPRVHTEAFF.

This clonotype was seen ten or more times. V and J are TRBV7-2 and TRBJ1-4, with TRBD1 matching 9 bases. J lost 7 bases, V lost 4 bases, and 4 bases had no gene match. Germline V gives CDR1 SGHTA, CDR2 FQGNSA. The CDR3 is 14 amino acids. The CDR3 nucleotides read TGTGCCAGCAGCTCCGACAGGGGGAGTGAAAAACTGTTTTTT. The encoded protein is CASSSDRGSEKLFF.

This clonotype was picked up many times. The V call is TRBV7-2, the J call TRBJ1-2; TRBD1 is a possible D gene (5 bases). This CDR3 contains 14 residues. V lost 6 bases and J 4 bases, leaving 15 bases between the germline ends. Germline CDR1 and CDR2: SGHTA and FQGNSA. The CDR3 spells CASSPGGSLYGYTF. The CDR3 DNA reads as TGTGCCAGCAGTCCCGGGGGGAGCCTCTATGGCTACACCTTC.

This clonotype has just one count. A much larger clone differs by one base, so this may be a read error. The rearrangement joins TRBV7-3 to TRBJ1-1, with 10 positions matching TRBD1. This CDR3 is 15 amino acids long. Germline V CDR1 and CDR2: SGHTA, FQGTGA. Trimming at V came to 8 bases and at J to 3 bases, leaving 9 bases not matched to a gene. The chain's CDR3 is CASGLVGTGDTEAFF. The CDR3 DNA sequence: TGTGCCAGCGGTTTAGTAGGGACAGGGGACACTGAAGCTTTCTTT.

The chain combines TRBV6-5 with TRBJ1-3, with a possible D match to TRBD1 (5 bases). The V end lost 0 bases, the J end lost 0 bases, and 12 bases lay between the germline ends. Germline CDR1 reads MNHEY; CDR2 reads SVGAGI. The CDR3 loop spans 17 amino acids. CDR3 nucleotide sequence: TGTGCCAGCAGTTACTCCCACAGGCTCGGCTCTGGAAACACCATATATTTT. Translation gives CASSYSHRLGSGNTIYF.

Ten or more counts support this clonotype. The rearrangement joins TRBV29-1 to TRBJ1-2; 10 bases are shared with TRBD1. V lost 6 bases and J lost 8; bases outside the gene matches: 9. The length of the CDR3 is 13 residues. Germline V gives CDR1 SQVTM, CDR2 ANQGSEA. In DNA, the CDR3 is TGCAGCGTGAACCTGGGGACAGGGGCCGGCTACACCTTC. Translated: CSVNLGTGAGYTF.

CDR3 sequence (DNA): TGTGCCTGGAGTCCTACAGGGGGTGGGACTGAAGCTTTCTTT. The encoded protein is CAWSPTGGGTEAFF. This chain connects TRBV25-1 to TRBJ1-1, with TRBD1 identical over 8 bases. Trimming cost V 11 bases and J 5 bases; bases outside gene matches: 13. CDR1 is MGHDK and CDR2 is SYGVNS in the germline V gene. The CDR3 has 14 residues. The full variable domain, completed using reference TRBV25-1 and TRBJ1-1, is EADIYQTPRYLVIGTGKKITLECSQTMGHDKMYWYQQDPGMELHLIHYSYGVNSTEKGDLSSESTVSRIRTEHFPLTLESARPSHTSQYLCAWSPTGGGTEAFFGQGTRLTVV.

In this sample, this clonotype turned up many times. This chain's CDR3 is CATSDTFGGPDYGYTF. The CDR3 DNA is TGTGCCACCAGTGATACTTTTGGGGGGCCAGACTATGGCTACACCTTC. This chain connects TRBV24-1 to TRBJ1-2; possible D gene TRBD1, 6 bases. The CDR3 spans 16 residues. CDR1 is KGHDR and CDR2 is SFDVKD in the germline V gene. V was shortened by 3 bases and J by 3 bases, with 16 bases between the two germline ends.

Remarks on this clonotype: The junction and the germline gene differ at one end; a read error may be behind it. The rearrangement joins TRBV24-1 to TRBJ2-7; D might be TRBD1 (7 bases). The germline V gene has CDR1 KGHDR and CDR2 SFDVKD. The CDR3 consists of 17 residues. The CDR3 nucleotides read TGTGCCAGCAGTCCCTCCGGGGGTGGAGGGGGCGCGGGGGAGCAGTACTTC. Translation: CASSPSGGGGGAGEQYF.

The CDR3 reads CASRKDRLTSYEQYF. The CDR3 nucleotides read TGTGCCAGCAGAAAGGACAGACTCACATCCTACGAGCAGTACTTC. The chain links TRBV6-4 to TRBJ2-7; tentative D call: TRBD1 (6 bases). The CDR3 is 15 amino acids. V lost 6 bases, J lost 1 base, and 16 bases lay in between. Germline values: CDR1 MRHNA, CDR2 SNTAGT.

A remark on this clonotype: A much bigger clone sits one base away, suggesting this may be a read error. DNA of the CDR3: TGCGCCAGCATGGAAGCAGGGAACACTGAAGCTTTCTTT. Protein: CASMEAGNTEAFF. The gene calls are TRBV5-1 and TRBJ1-1; D gene unclear. Trimming took off 6 bases at V and 1 base at J, with 10 bases between the two ends. CDR3 size: 13 residues. Per germline, CDR1 SGHRS and CDR2 YFSETQ.

The CDR3 DNA reads as TGTGCCAGCAGCTTGTCGGACAGGGGGCACGAGCAGTACTTC. This sequence encodes CASSLSDRGHEQYF. V is TRBV7-8 and J is TRBJ2-7; 11 bases are a match to TRBD1. Unmatched junction bases numbered 3, after V lost 3 bases and J lost 5 bases. Germline assignment: CDR1 SGHVS and CDR2 FQNEAQ. The CDR3 runs 14 residues.

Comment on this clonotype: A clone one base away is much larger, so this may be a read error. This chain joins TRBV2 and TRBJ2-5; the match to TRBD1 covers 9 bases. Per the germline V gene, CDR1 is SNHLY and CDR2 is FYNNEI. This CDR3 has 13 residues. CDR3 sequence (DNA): TGTACCAGCAGGACAGGGGACCAAGAGACCCAGTACTTC. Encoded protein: CTSRTGDQETQYF.

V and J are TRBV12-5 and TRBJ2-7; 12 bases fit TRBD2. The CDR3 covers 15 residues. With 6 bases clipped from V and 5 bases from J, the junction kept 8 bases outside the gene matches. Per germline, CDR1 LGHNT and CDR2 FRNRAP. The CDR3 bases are TGTGCTAGTGGACCCGGACTAGCGGGAAGTGACGAGCAGTACTTC. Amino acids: CASGPGLAGSDEQYF.

CDR3 amino acids: CASRTGSTGELFF. For the CDR3, the DNA is TGCGCCAGCCGAACAGGGAGTACCGGGGAGCTGTTTTTT. The chain couples TRBV10-1 to TRBJ2-2; D perhaps matches TRBD1 (6 bases). The germline CDR1 and CDR2 sequences are WNHNN and SYGVQD (reference sequence). V lost 8 bases and J 5 bases, leaving 12 bases between the germline ends. The CDR3 length is 13 residues.